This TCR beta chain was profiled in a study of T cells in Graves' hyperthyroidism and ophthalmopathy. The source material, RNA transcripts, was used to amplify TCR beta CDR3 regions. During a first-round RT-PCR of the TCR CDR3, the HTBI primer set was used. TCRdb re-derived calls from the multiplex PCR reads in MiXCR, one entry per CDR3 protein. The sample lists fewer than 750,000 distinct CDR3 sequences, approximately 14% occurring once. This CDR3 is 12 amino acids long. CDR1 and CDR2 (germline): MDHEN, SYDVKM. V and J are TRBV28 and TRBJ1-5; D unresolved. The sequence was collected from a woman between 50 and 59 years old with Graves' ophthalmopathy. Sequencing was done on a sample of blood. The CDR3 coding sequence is TGTGCGGGCAGAACCAGCAATCAGCCCCAGCATTTT. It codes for CAGRTSNQPQHF.